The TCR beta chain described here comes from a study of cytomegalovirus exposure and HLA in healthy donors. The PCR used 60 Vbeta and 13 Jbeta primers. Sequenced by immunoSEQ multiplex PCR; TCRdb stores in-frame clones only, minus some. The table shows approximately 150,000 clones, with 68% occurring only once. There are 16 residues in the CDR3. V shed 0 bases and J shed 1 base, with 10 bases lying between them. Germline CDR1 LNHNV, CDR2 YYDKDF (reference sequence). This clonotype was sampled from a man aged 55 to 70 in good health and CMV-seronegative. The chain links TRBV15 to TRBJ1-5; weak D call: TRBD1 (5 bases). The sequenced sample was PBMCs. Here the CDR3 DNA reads TGTGCCACCAGCAGAGATTTAAGGGGAAGCAATCAGCCCCAGCATTTT. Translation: CATSRDLRGSNQPQHF.